These 10 T cell receptor beta chains came from one sample sequenced in a study of cytomegalovirus exposure and HLA in healthy donors. A multiplex PCR was run with 60 Vbeta primers and 13 Jbeta primers. The data were produced by immunoSEQ multiplex PCR, yet TCRdb's version contains in-frame clones alone and is incomplete. The data show tens of thousands of clones, roughly 80% seen once. The sequenced material came from PBMCs. The source of these receptors is a man aged 25-45 years in good health and CMV-seronegative.

This chain connects TRBV27 to TRBJ1-3; D uncertain. The V and J ends lost 5 bases and 2 bases respectively, with 10 bases between them. The CDR3 totals 14 residues. Germline CDR1 and CDR2: MNHEY and SMNVEV (reference sequence). For the CDR3, the DNA is TGTGCCAGCAGTACCCAGAAAGCTGGAAACACCATATATTTT. Protein: CASSTQKAGNTIYF.

The V and J genes are TRBV28 and TRBJ1-2, with D tentatively TRBD1 (5 bases). CDR3 length: 13 amino acids. Trimming removed 4 bases at V and 12 bases at J, with 18 bases between. In germline, CDR1 is MDHEN, CDR2 SYDVKM. CDR3 DNA: TGTGCCAGCAGTTGGGGATCGGGGGAATTCGACACCTTC. Its translation: CASSWGSGEFDTF.

The CDR3 DNA follows: TGTGCCTGGAGTGTACGGCGGGACAGGGGAGCTTTCTTT. It yields the protein CAWSVRRDRGAFF. V is TRBV30 and J is TRBJ1-1, with 10 bases fitting TRBD1. The CDR3 is 13 residues long. Germline V CDR1 and CDR2: GTSNPN, SVGIG (reference sequence). Losses at the gene ends were 0 bases for V and 10 bases for J; bases not matched to a gene: 5.

This clone has just one count. The J gene is TRBJ1-5, the V gene TRBV7-9; TRBD1 aligns across 9 bases. The CDR3 extends over 14 amino acids. Germline-derived CDR1 and CDR2 are SEHNR and FQNEAQ (reference sequence). V trimming: 3 bases; J trimming: 5 bases; junction bases outside the gene matches: 2. The CDR3 DNA sequence: TGTGCCAGCAGCTTTGGGACAGGGTATCAGCCCCAGCATTTT. Protein: CASSFGTGYQPQHF.

This chain uses TRBV5-8 with TRBJ1-1; 9 bases align to TRBD1. This CDR3 region has 15 residues. The trim removed 6 bases at V and 3 bases at J, leaving 9 bases unmatched. Germline V lookup: CDR1 SGHTS, CDR2 YDEGEE. CDR3: CASTRGTGLDTEAFF. CDR3 sequence (DNA): TGTGCCAGCACCCGTGGGACAGGGTTGGACACTGAAGCTTTCTTT.

The chain carries TRBV2 and TRBJ2-1; 7 bases map to TRBD2. V dropped 6 bases and J dropped 0; count of bases not matched to a gene: 2. CDR1 and CDR2 (germline): SNHLY, FYNNEI. The CDR3 runs to 14 residues. The CDR3 here is CASRAGSSYNEQFF. CDR3 nucleotide sequence: TGTGCCAGCAGAGCGGGAAGCTCCTACAATGAGCAGTTCTTC.

This clone has more than one count but fewer than ten. The chain recombines TRBV6-5 with TRBJ2-5; TRBD1 matches 10 bases. The CDR3 runs to 15 residues. V was pared by 6 bases and J by 5 bases, with 9 bases of the junction left unmatched. Germline V lookup: CDR1 MNHEY, CDR2 SVGAGI. Here the CDR3 reads CASSLGTGDLETQYF. The CDR3 DNA is TGTGCCAGCAGCCTCGGGACAGGGGATTTGGAGACCCAGTACTTC.

V usage is TRBV5-8 and J usage is TRBJ1-5, with D unclear. The V and J ends lost 3 bases and 5 bases respectively, with 18 bases between them. Germline CDR1 SGHTS, CDR2 YDEGEE. The CDR3 runs to 16 residues. CDR3 nucleotide sequence: TGTGCCAGCAGCTCTCGCCCATCCCGCGGCCATCAGCCCCAGCATTTT. Translated, it gives CASSSRPSRGHQPQHF. The whole variable domain, filled in from reference TRBV5-8 and TRBJ1-5, reads EAGVTQSPTHLIKTRGQQATLRCSPISGHTSVYWYQQALGLGLQFLLWYDEGEERNRGNFPPRFSGRQFPNYSSELNVNALELEDSALYLCASSSRPSRGHQPQHFGDGTRLSIL.

V and J are TRBV19 and TRBJ2-2; 10 bases are shared with TRBD2. The germline CDR1 and CDR2 sequences are LNHDA and SQIVND (reference sequence). The CDR3 consists of 17 residues. After removal of 6 bases from V and 5 bases from J, the junction contained 12 bases not matched to a gene. Here the CDR3 DNA reads TGTGCCAGTAGGAGCGGGGGGGACCTATTGATGACCGGGGAGCTGTTTTTT. Protein sequence: CASRSGGDLLMTGELFF.

CDR3 region: CASRSPGQGSYEQYF. CDR3 DNA sequence: TGTGCCAGCAGATCGCCGGGACAGGGGTCCTACGAGCAGTACTTC. This chain connects TRBV6-5 to TRBJ2-7; TRBD1 matches at 10 bases. This CDR3 has 15 amino acids. With V trimmed by 6 bases and J by 1 base, 6 bases remained unmatched. Germline assignment: CDR1 MNHEY and CDR2 SVGAGI.